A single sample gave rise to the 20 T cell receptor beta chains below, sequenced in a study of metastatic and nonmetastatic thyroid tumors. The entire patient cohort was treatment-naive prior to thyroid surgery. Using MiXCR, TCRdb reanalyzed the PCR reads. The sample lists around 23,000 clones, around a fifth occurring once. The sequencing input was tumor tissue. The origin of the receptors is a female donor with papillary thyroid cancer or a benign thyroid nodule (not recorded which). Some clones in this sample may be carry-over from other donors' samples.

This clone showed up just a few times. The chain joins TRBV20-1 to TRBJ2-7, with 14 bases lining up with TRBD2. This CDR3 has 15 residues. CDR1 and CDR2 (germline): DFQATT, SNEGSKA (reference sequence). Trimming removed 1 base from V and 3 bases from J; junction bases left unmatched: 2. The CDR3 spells CSARGTSGRFYEQYF. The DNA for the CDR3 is TGCAGTGCTAGAGGGACTAGCGGGAGGTTCTACGAGCAGTACTTC.

The chain's CDR3 is CASTRKGQGIATNEKLFF. The CDR3 DNA reads TGTGCCAGCACTAGGAAGGGCCAGGGGATAGCAACTAATGAAAAACTGTTTTTT. The chain links TRBV2 to TRBJ1-4; D is possibly TRBD1 (6 bases). The CDR3 consists of 18 residues. Germline values: CDR1 SNHLY, CDR2 FYNNEI. Trimming cost V 7 bases and J 0 bases, with 21 bases left between them.

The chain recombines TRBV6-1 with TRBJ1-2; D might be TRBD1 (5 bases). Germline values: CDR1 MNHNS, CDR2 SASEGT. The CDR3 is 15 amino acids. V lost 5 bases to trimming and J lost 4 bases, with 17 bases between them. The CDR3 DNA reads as TGTGCCAGCAGTCCGACAGCATCGGAAATCTATGGCTACACCTTC. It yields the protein CASSPTASEIYGYTF.

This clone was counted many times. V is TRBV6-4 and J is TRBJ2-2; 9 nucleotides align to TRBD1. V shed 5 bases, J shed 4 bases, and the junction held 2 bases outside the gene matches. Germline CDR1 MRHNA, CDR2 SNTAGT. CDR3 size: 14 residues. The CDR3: CASSTGGGTGELFF. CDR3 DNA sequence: TGTGCCAGCAGTACAGGGGGCGGCACCGGGGAGCTGTTTTTT.

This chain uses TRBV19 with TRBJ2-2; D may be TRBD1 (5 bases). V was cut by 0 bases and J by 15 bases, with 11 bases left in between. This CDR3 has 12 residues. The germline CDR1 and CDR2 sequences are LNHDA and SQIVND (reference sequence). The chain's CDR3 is CASSIDFGALFF. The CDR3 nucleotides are TGTGCCAGTAGTATAGACTTTGGGGCCTTGTTTTTT.

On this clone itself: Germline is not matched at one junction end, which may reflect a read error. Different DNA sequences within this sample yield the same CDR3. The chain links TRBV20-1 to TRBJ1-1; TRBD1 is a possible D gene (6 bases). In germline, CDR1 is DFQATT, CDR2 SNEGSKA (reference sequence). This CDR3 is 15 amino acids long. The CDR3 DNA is TGCAGTGCTGTGAGGGGGACAATTTTGAATACTGAGGCTTTCTTT. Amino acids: CSAVRGTILNTEAFF.

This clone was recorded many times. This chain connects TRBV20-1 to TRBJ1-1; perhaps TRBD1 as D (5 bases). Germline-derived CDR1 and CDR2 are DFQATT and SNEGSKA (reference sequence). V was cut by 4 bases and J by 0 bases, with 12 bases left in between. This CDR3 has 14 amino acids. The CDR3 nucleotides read TGCAGTGCTATACAGGTCCCAATGAACACTGAAGCTTTCTTT. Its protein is CSAIQVPMNTEAFF.

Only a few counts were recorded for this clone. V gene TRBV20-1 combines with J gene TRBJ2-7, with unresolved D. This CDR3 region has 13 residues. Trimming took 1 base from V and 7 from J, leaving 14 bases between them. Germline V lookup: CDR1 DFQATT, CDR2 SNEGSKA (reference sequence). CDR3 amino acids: CSARGRTLREQYF. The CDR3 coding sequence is TGCAGTGCTAGAGGCCGGACCCTCCGGGAGCAGTACTTC.

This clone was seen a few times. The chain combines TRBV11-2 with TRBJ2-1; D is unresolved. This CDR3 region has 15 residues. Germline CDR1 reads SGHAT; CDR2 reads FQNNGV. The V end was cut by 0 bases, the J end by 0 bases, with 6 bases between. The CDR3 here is CASSLDSSSYNEQFF. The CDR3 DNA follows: TGTGCCAGCAGCTTAGATTCGAGCTCCTACAATGAGCAGTTCTTC.

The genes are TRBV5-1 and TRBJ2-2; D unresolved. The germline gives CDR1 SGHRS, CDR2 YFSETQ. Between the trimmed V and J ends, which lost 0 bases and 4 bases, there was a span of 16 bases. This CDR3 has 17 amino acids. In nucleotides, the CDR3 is TGCGCCAGCAGCTTGGCCGCGGCGGACCCGAGCACCGGGGAGCTGTTTTTT. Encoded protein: CASSLAAADPSTGELFF.

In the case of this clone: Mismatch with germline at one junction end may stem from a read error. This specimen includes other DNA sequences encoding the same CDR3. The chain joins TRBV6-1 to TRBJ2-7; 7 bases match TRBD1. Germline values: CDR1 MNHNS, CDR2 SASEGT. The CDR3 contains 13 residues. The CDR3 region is CASSAGTAYEQYF. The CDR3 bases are TGCGCCAGCAGTGCCGGGACAGCCTACGAGCAGTACTTC.

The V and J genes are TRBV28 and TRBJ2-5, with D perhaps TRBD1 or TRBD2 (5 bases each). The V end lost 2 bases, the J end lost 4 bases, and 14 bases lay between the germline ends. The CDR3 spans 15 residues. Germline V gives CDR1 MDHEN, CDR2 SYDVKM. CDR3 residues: CASSLIRPRGETQYF. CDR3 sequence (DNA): TGTGCCAGCAGTTTAATCCGGCCGAGGGGAGAGACCCAGTACTTC. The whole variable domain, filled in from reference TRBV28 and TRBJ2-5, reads DVKVTQSSRYLVKRTGEKVFLECVQDMDHENMFWYRQDPGLGLRLIYFSYDVKMKEKGDIPEGYSVSREKKERFSLILESASTNQTSMYLCASSLIRPRGETQYFGPGTRLLVL.

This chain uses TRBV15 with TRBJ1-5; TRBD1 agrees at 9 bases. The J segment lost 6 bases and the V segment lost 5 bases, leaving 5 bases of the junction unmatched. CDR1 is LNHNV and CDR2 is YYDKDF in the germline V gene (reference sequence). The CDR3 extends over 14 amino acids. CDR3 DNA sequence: TGTGCCACCAGCTGGGACAGGGTGGGTCAGCCCCAGCATTTT. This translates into CATSWDRVGQPQHF.

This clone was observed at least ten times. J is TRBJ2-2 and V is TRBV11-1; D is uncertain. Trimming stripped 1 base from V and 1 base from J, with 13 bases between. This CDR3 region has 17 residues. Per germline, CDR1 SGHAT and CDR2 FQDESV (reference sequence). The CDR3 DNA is TGTGCCAGCAGCTTAGAATCCGGACGGTTGAACACCGGGGAGCTGTTTTTT. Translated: CASSLESGRLNTGELFF.

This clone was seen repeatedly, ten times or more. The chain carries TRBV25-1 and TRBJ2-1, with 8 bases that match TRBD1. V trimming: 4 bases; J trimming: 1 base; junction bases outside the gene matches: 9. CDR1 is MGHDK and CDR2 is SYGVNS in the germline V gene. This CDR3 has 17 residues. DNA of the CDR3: TGTGCCAGCAGTGGATCTCACAGGGGGTATTCCTACAATGAGCAGTTCTTC. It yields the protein CASSGSHRGYSYNEQFF.

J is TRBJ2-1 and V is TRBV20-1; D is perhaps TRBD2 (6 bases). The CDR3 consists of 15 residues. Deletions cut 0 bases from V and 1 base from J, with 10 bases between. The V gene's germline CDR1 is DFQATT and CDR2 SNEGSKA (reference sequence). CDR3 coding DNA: TGCAGTGCTAGAGACTCGGGGGAATCCTACAATGAGCAGTTCTTC. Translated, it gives CSARDSGESYNEQFF.

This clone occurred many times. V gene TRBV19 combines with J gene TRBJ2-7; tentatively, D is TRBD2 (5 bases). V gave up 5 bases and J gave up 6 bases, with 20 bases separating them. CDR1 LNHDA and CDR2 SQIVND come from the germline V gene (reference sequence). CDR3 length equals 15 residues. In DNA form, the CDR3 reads TGTGCCAGTAGTCCTACCGGGAAGGCCCTCCCCGAGCAGTACTTC. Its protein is CASSPTGKALPEQYF. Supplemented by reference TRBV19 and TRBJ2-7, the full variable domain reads DGGITQSPKYLFRKEGQNVTLSCEQNLNHDAMYWYRQDPGQGLRLIYYSQIVNDFQKGDIAEGYSVSREKKESFPLTVTSAQKNPTAFYLCASSPTGKALPEQYFGPGTRLTVT.

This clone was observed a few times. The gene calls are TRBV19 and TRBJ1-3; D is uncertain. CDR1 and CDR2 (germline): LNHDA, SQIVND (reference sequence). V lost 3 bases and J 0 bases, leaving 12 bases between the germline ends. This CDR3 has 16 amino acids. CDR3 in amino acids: CASSIIYQSSGNTIYF. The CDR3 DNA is TGTGCCAGTAGTATTATTTACCAGAGCTCTGGAAACACCATATATTTT.

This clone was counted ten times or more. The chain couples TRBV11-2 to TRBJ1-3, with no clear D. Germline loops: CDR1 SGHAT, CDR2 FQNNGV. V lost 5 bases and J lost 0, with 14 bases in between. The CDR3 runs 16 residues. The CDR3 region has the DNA TGTGCCAGCAGCCTAGGAAAAGCCTACTCTGGAAACACCATATATTTT. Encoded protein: CASSLGKAYSGNTIYF.

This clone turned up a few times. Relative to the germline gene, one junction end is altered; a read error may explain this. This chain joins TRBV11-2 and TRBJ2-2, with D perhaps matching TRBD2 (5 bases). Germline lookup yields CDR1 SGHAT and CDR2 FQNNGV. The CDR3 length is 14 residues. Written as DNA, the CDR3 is TGTGCCAGCAGTCGCCGTAGGAACACCGGGGAGCAGTTTTTT. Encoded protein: CASSRRRNTGEQFF.